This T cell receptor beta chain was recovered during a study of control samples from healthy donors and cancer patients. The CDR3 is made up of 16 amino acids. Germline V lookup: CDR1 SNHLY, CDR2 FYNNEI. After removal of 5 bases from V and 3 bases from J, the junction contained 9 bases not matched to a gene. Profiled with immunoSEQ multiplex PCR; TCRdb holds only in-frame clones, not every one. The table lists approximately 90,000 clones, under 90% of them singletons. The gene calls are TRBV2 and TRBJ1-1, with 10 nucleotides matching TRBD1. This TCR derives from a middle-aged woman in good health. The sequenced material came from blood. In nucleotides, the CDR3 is TGTGCCAGCAGTATCCAAGGGACAGGGGTGGACACTGAAGCTTTCTTT. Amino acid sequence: CASSIQGTGVDTEAFF.